These 10 T cell receptor beta chains were all obtained from the same sample, sequenced in a study of graft-versus-host responses after intestinal transplantation. Clones were sequenced by immunoSEQ multiplex PCR, and TCRdb holds only the in-frame ones, with some missing. The sample has 130,000 or so clones, about 93% seen once. No cognate antigen is known for these TCRs. Sequencing used unstimulated CD4+ T cells sorted from spleen or lymph node cells, obtained before intestinal transplant. The receptors derive from a human donor who received an intestinal transplant.

This clone was seen just once. The rearrangement joins TRBV6-1 to TRBJ2-7, with a tentative D call TRBD1 (6 bases). The germline gives CDR1 MNHNS, CDR2 SASEGT. The CDR3 has 14 amino acids. The CDR3 DNA reads as TGTGGAACGTCAACAGGGCACTCCTCCTACGAGCAGTACTTC. It translates to CGTSTGHSSYEQYF.

The chain has TRBV7-2 and TRBJ2-7, with D possibly being TRBD1 (7 bases). The CDR3 has 12 amino acids. The ends were cut back, 6 bases at V and 7 bases at J, with 13 bases in the middle. Germline assignment: CDR1 SGHTA and CDR2 FQGNSA. The CDR3 nucleotides read TGTGCCAGCAGTTACAGGGGAGGAGAGCAGTACTTC. It translates to CASSYRGGEQYF. The entire variable domain, with the rest obtained from reference TRBV7-2 and TRBJ2-7, is as follows: GAGVSQSPSNKVTEKGKDVELRCDPISGHTALYWYRQSLGQGLEFLIYFQGNSAPDKSGLPSDRFSAERTGGSVSTLTIQRTQQEDSAVYLCASSYRGGEQYFGPGTRLTVT.

The rearrangement links TRBV10-3 to TRBJ2-3; 9 bases line up with TRBD2. CDR1 and CDR2 from the germline V gene are ENHRY and SYGVKD. Trimming at V came to 11 bases and at J to 2 bases, leaving 8 bases not matched to a gene. The CDR3 spans 14 residues. The CDR3 reads CAAVSGSSTDTQYF. For the CDR3, the DNA is TGTGCCGCGGTTAGCGGGAGTTCCACAGATACGCAGTATTTT.

J is TRBJ2-3 and V is TRBV7-9; the D gene is possibly TRBD2 (5 bases). V lost 2 bases and J 1 base, leaving 10 bases between the germline ends. This CDR3 has 15 residues. Germline V gene lookup returns CDR1 SEHNR and CDR2 FQNEAQ (reference sequence). DNA for the CDR3: TGTGCCAGCAGCTTAAGGGAGAGGGGCACAGATACGCAGTATTTT. It translates to CASSLRERGTDTQYF.

CDR3 amino acids: CAISPGREVSSSYEQYF. The CDR3 DNA sequence: TGTGCCATCAGTCCGGGACGGGAAGTCTCTAGCTCCTACGAGCAGTACTTC. The chain recombines TRBV10-3 with TRBJ2-5; possibly TRBD1 or TRBD2 for D (5 bases each). The J call may be incorrect, as the DNA end agrees better with TRBJ2-7. The CDR3 covers 17 residues. Germline CDR1 is ENHRY and CDR2 is SYGVKD.

This rearrangement joins TRBV25-1 to TRBJ1-5; no clear D gene. The V gene lost 8 bases and the J gene lost 4 bases, with 3 bases spanning the gap. This CDR3 has 10 amino acids. Germline CDR1 is MGHDK and CDR2 is SYGVNS. Here the CDR3 DNA reads TGTGCCAGCGGTAATCAGCCCCAGCATTTT. Its protein is CASGNQPQHF.

V usage is TRBV30 and J usage is TRBJ2-1; unclear D gene. Germline V lookup: CDR1 GTSNPN, CDR2 SVGIG (reference sequence). Trimming pared 1 base from V and 6 bases from J, leaving 7 bases between. The CDR3 has 12 amino acids. In DNA form, the CDR3 reads TGTGCCTGGAGTGCGGTTTTCAATGAGCAGTTCTTC. Translation gives CAWSAVFNEQFF.

The V call is TRBV5-4, the J call TRBJ2-1; 7 positions agree with TRBD2. V was clipped by 1 base and J by 4 bases; unmatched bases: 11. The V gene's germline CDR1 is SGHNT and CDR2 YYREEE (reference sequence). The CDR3 is 17 residues long. This CDR3 is CASSLKVRAGRYNEQFF. The CDR3 coding sequence is TGTGCCAGCAGCTTGAAGGTCCGAGCGGGACGGTACAATGAGCAGTTCTTC.

With regard to this clone: An end of the junction does not agree with germline; a read error may underlie this. The chain recombines TRBV4-1 with TRBJ1-1; 8 nucleotides align to TRBD1. CDR3 length: 14 residues. Germline loops: CDR1 MGHRA, CDR2 YSYEKL. For the CDR3, the DNA is TGTGCCAGCAGCCAAGACAGGGGTTTGGCTGAAGCTTTCTTT. Protein sequence: CASSQDRGLAEAFF.

This clone appeared once. The gene calls are TRBV7-2 and TRBJ2-7, with TRBD2 matching 10 bases. The germline V gene has CDR1 SGHTA and CDR2 FQGNSA. The V segment lost 3 bases and the J segment 2 bases; nucleotides outside the gene matches: 7. CDR3 length equals 16 residues. The CDR3 DNA is TGTGCCAGCAGCTTTTGGTCTAGCGGGAGAACCTACGAGCAGTACTTC. It encodes CASSFWSSGRTYEQYF.